Judged by abundance, the clone carrying this T cell receptor beta chain is medium-sized (0.01 to 0.1%). What it binds is unknown. The CDR3 totals 16 residues. From germline, CDR1 is ENHRY and CDR2 SYGVKD. V lost 6 bases and J lost 2; bases outside the gene matches: 12. The source of the sample is a study of OX40 agonist ivuxolimab in advanced cancers. Study outcomes and limitations: Expanded clones were, on average, more numerous among CD8+ T cells than CD4+.

Method: immunoSEQ multiplex PCR; TCRdb's copy keeps in-frame clones and lacks some. The data hold over 45,000 clones, with nearly 85% observed a single time. This sequence joins TRBV10-3 and TRBJ2-7; TRBD1 aligns across 8 bases. Sample: CD4+ or CD8+ T cells sorted from blood, taken in a trial of the OX40 agonist ivuxolimab. This TCR came from an adult with an advanced solid tumor such as melanoma, head and neck, liver or kidney cancer. In nucleotides, the CDR3 is TGTGCCATCAGCTCGGGGATGGGGACAGGAACCTACGAGCAGTACTTC. This translates into CAISSGMGTGTYEQYF.